This paragraph reports one TCR beta chain. Per the study methods: For nucleated cells, counts were estimated from reference gene primer amplification. The data were produced by immunoSEQ multiplex PCR, yet TCRdb's version contains in-frame clones alone and is incomplete. D and trimming come from the DNA, and the V and J calls and clone size come from that table. The sample has about 140,000 clones, 70% to 85% seen once. Losses at the gene ends were 1 base for V and 4 bases for J; bases not matched to a gene: 2. Germline CDR1 KGHSH, CDR2 LQKENI. CDR3 length: 14 residues. The sample originates from a study of blood T cell repertoires in COVID-19. Study details: Sources were T cells, B-cell-depleted T cells, or PBMCs; the material itself was cDNA or gDNA.

The J gene is TRBJ1-2, the V gene TRBV18; 8 nucleotides line up with TRBD1. This clonotype was sampled from a human donor in a cohort sampled during active COVID-19. The sequencing sample was made of peripheral blood. The CDR3, as DNA: TGTGCCAGCTCACCACGAGGACAGGGCTATGGCTACACCTTC. As protein: CASSPRGQGYGYTF.